These T cell receptor beta chains were read from a single sample in a study of blood T cell repertoires in COVID-19. Using immunoSEQ multiplex PCR, the repertoire was profiled, and TCRdb retains in-frame clones only, with some absent. Of about 280,000 clones listed, nearly 90% were seen once; the top ten hold 0.8% to 1%. The material sequenced was PBMCs or T cells enriched from blood (not recorded which). The receptors derive from a woman in her 30s who had recovered from COVID-19. Both conserved end residues are part of each CDR3.

TRBV12-5 12 CASGSRPETQYF
TRBV18 14 CASSTSLTNSPLHF
TRBV29-1 13 CSVETHLTNGYTF
TRBV11-3 16 CASSSPRTRVYNEQFF
TRBV11-3 15 CASSLAPKEFYEQYF
TRBV10-3 15 CAIQRDLTGNYGYTF
TRBV4-1 12 CASSHQGYEQYF
TRBV14 14 CASSQGTGWLGYTF
TRBV28 11 CASSSGTGYTF
TRBV5-4 17 CASSHNEPGTGAEKLFF
TRBV19 14 CASSTSGGSYEQYF
TRBV5-1 15 CASSRDRPSYNEQFF
TRBV5-1 15 CASSLGGTDNQPQHF
TRBV20-1 13 CSASSREGGPLHF
TRBV19 14 CASTGDRGLEKLFF